This T cell receptor beta chain was recovered during a study of T cell responses to AZD1222 COVID-19 vaccine. Per the germline V gene, CDR1 is SGHKS and CDR2 is YYEKEE (reference sequence). Deletions cut 0 bases from V and 4 bases from J, with 11 bases between. The CDR3 covers 15 residues. TCRdb keeps only in-frame clones here, not all; method: immunoSEQ multiplex PCR. Among about 140,000 clones listed, around nine tenths were seen once. V and J are TRBV5-5 and TRBJ1-5, with D hard to call. Sequences were derived from peripheral blood, sampled on day 0 of AZD1222 vaccination. This sequence was found in an adult in good health. The CDR3 DNA is TGTGCCAGCAGCTTGGTTGTGGTAGGGAATCAGCCCCAGCATTTT. This translates into CASSLVVVGNQPQHF.